This entry describes one TCR beta chain. Antigen unknown. Germline lookup yields CDR1 SGHTA and CDR2 FQGNSA. The V end was cut by 1 base, the J end by 2 bases, with 14 bases between. The CDR3 spans 16 residues. These data are taken from a study of STAT5B mutations in CD4+ large granular lymphocyte leukemia. Turning to the study itself: Healthy donors showed HLA-associated enrichment of the CDR3 'QG' motif.

The repertoire was sequenced with immunoSEQ multiplex PCR; TCRdb's copy has only in-frame clones and lacks some. The data show tens of thousands of clones, 74% seen once. General study findings and limits: Data were not HLA-matched across samples.

The V call is TRBV7-2, the J call TRBJ1-2; a possible D gene is TRBD1 (6 bases). Input material: CD4+ T cells from blood buffy coats. The sequence was collected from a human donor in good health. The CDR3 spells CASSLGDRGSNYGYTF. The CDR3 nucleotides are TGTGCCAGCAGCTTAGGGGATAGGGGGTCGAACTATGGCTACACCTTC.